This paragraph reports one T cell receptor (beta chain). The antigen is not known. The source of the sample is a study of T cell responses to AZD1222 COVID-19 vaccine. Overall study findings and caveats: There were vaccine-associated CD4 TCRs across spike, dominant at 160-218 and 743-854. Of the AZD1222 recipients, only 5 or 6 were seropositive at baseline. Unmutated variant regions reportedly attract nearly half of all spike-specific TCRs. Females made up more of the donors, who were largely white British, and clonal diversity may have come out too low.

Some clones are missing from TCRdb's copy, which holds only in-frame ones; the method was immunoSEQ multiplex PCR. The table includes around 76,000 clones, over 80% detected once. V was pared by 2 bases and J by 5 bases, with 16 bases between. This CDR3 is built from 16 residues. The germline gives CDR1 MGHDK, CDR2 SYGVNS. V and J are TRBV25-1 and TRBJ2-1; a possible D gene is TRBD2 (6 bases). The sequence derives from an adult in good health. Sequences were derived from peripheral blood, sampled on day 0 of AZD1222 vaccination. For the CDR3, the DNA is TGTGCCAGCAGTGAACCCGCAGGGCGGGGTGACAATGAGCAGTTCTTC. Encoded protein: CASSEPAGRGDNEQFF.